This T cell receptor beta chain emerged from a study of blood T cells in healthy people across ages. Study information: Per two T cells, about one barcoded beta molecule was captured through template switching. Study results and limitations: Any conclusive comparison of naive versus antigen-experienced cells was prevented by using unsorted PBMCs.

PCR was performed a second time for about 7 to 11 cycles using a sample-barcoded 5' primer and a J-beta primer mix. Each CDR3 protein is one row after TCRdb ran MiXCR on the 5' RACE reads. This sample carries 1.8 million or so distinct CDR3 sequences, about two fifths of them seen once, and the ten largest clones take 20% to 25%. The V end was cut by 4 bases, the J end by 9 bases, with 14 bases between. Germline CDR1 is SGHTA and CDR2 is FQGTGA. The CDR3 length is 13 residues. Total RNA, at least 5 micrograms per sample, was extracted from PBMCs. Worth noting for this clonotype: Its specificity is not known.

The TCR comes from a human donor in good health. The gene calls are TRBV7-3 and TRBJ2-3; tentatively, D is TRBD1 (6 bases). The specimen sequenced was blood. This chain's CDR3 is CASSSTQGSTQYF. The CDR3 region has the DNA TGTGCCAGCAGCTCAACACAGGGATCCACGCAGTATTTT.